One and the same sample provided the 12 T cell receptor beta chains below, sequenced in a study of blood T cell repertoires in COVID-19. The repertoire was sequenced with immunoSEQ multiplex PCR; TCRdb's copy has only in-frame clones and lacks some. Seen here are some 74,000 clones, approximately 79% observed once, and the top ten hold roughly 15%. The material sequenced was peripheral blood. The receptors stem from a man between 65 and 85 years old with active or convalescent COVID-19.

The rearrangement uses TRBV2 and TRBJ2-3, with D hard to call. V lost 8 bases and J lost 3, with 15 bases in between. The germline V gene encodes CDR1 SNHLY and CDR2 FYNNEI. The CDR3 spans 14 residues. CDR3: CASLPQVGTDTQYF. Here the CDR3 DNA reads TGTGCCAGCCTCCCCCAGGTCGGAACAGATACGCAGTATTTT.

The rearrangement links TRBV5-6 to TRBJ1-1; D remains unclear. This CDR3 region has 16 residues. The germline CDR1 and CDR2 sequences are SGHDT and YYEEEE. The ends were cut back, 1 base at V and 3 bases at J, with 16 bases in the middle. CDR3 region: CASSLSPIWTHTEAFF. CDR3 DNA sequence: TGTGCCAGCAGCTTGTCCCCAATATGGACTCACACTGAAGCTTTCTTT.

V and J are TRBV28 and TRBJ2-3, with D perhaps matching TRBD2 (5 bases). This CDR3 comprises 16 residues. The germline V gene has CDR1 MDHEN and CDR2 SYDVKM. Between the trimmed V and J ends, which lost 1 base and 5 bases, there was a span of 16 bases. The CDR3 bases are TGTGCCAGCAGTTTATCGCGGGTCTGGAGTGGAGATACGCAGTATTTT. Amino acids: CASSLSRVWSGDTQYF.

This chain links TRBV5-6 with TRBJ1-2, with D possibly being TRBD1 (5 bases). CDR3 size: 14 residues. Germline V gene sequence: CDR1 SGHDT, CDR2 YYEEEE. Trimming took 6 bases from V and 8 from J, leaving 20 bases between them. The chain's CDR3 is CASTPGGGSHGYTF. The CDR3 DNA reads TGTGCCAGCACCCCGGGCGGGGGTTCTCACGGCTACACCTTC.

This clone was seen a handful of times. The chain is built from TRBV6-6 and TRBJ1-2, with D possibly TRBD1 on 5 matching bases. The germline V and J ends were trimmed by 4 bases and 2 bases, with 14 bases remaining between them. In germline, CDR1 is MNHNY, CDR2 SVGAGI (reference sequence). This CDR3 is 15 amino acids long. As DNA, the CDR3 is TGTGCCAGCAGTTCCGCCGTCCGGGGGAACTATGGCTACACCTTC. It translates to CASSSAVRGNYGYTF.

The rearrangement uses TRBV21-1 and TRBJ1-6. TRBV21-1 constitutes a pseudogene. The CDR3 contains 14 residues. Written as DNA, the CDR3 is TGTGCCAGCAGCAACCGTTGGGCGGGTTGCCCCCTCCACTTT. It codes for CASSNRWAGCPLHF.

This chain's CDR3 is CASRGGPDTQYF. The CDR3 DNA reads as TGTGCCAGCAGAGGGGGCCCAGATACGCAGTATTTT. The chain is built from TRBV12-3 or TRBV12-4 and TRBJ2-3, with 7 bases fitting TRBD1. V shed 6 bases and J 4 bases; nucleotides not matched to a gene: 1. There are 12 residues in the CDR3.

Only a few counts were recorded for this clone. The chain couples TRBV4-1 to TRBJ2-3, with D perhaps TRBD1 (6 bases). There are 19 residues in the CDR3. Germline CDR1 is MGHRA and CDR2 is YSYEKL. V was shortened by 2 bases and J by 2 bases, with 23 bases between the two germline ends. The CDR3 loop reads CASSQKPGPLGAHTDTQYF. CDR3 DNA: TGCGCCAGCAGCCAAAAACCGGGACCCCTGGGGGCACACACAGATACGCAGTATTTT.

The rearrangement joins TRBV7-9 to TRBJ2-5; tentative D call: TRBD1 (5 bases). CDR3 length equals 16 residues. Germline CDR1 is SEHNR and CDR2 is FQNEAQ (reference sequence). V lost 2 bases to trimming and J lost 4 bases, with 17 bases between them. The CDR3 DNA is TGTGCCAGCAGCTTACCAACTCTCCCAGGGCTAGAGACCCAGTACTTC. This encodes CASSLPTLPGLETQYF.

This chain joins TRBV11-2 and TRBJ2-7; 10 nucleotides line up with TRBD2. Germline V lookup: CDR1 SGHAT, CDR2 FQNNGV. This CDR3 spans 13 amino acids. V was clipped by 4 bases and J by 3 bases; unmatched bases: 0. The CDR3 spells CASSWTSGYEQYF. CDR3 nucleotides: TGTGCCAGCAGCTGGACTAGCGGCTACGAGCAGTACTTC.

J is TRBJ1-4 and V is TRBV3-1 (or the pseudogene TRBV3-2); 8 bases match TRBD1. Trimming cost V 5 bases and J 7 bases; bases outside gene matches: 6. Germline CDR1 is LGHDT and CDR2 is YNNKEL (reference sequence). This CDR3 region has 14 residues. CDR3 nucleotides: TGTGCCAGCAGCGGCGGACAGGGTCGTGAAAAACTGTTTTTT. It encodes CASSGGQGREKLFF.

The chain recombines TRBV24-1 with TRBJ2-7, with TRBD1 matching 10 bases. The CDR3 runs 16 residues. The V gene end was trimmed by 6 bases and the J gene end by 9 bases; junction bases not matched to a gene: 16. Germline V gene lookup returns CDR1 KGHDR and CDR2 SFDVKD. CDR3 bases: TGTGCCACCAGTCCGGAATCAAGGGACAGGGGTTCTTTGCAGTACTTC. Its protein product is CATSPESRDRGSLQYF.